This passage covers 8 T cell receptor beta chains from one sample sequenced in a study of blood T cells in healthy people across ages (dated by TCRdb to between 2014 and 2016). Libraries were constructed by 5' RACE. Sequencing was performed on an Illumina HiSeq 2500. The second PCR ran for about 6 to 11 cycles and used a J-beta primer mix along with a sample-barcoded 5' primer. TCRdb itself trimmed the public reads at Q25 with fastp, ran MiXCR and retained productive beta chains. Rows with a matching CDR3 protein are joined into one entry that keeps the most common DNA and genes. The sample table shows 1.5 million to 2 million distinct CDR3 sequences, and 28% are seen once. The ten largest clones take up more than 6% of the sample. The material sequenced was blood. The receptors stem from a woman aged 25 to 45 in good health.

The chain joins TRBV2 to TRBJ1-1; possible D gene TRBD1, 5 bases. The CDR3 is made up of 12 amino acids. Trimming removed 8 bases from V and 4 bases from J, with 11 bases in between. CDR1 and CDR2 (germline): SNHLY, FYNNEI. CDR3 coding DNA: TGTGCCAGCGGGGGTTACGGCACTGAAGCTTTCTTT. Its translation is CASGGYGTEAFF.

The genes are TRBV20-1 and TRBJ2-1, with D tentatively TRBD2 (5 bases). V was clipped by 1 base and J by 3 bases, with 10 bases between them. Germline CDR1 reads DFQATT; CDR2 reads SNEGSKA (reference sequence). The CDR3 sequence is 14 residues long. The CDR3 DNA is TGCAGTGCTAGAGGGACTGCCGACTACAATGAGCAGTTCTTC. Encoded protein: CSARGTADYNEQFF.

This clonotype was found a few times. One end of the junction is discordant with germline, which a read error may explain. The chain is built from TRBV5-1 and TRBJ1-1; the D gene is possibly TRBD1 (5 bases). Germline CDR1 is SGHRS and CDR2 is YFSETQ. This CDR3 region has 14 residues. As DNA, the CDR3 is TGCGCCCGCAGCTTGGGGCCTCAGAACACTGAAGCTTTCTTT. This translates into CARSLGPQNTEAFF.

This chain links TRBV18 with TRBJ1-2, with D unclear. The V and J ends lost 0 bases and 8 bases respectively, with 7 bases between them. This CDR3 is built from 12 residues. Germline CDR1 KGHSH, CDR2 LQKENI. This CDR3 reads CASSPPTGGYTF. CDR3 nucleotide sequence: TGTGCCAGCTCACCACCGACGGGAGGCTACACCTTC.

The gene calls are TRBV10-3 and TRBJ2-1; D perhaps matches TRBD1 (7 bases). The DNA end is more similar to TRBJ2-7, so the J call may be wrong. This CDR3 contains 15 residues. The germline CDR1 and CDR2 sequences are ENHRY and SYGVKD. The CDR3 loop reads CAISGRGVSYNEQYF. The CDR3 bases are TGTGCCATCAGTGGCAGGGGGGTCTCCTACAATGAGCAGTACTTC.

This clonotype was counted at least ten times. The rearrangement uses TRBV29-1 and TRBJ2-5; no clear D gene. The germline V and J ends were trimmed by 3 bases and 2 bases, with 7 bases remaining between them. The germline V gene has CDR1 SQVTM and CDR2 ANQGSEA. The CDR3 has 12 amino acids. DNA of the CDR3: TGCAGCGTTGAGGCCGATCAAGAGACCCAGTACTTC. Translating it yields CSVEADQETQYF.

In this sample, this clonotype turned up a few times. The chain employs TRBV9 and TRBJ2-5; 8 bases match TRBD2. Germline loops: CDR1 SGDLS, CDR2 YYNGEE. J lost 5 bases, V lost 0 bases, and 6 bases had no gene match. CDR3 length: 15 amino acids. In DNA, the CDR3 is TGTGCCAGCAGCGTAGCGGGGGGGCCAGATGAGACCCAGTACTTC. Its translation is CASSVAGGPDETQYF.

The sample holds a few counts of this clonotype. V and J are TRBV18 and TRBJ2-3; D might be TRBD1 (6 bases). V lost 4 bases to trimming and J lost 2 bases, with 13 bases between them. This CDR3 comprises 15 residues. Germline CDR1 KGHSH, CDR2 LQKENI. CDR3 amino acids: CASSRRGEDTDTQYF. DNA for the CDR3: TGTGCCAGCTCACGCAGGGGCGAGGACACAGATACGCAGTATTTT.